In its sample, the clone carrying this T cell receptor (beta chain) was seen many times. The antigen is not known. Time point defined: persistent/refractory GD, antithyroid drugs over 5 years with positive TRAb. RNA extracted from PBMCs served as the sequencing template. The source of the sample is a study of regulatory T cells in long-lasting Graves disease. Findings of the study overall: Relative to newly diagnosed Graves' patients, persistent ones had lower TCR diversity.

Building the TCR beta libraries relied on iRepertoire HTBI primers, and CDR3 regions underwent Arm-PCR. TCRdb fed the multiplex PCR reads into MiXCR, producing one record per CDR3 protein. The repertoire consists of 700,000 or so distinct CDR3 sequences, with around 30% occurring once and the leading ten covering 35% to 55%. Trimming took off 5 bases at V and 6 bases at J, with 11 bases between the two ends. CDR1 is MNHNS, CDR2 SASEGT, per germline. The CDR3 covers 13 residues. This clonotype was obtained from a female donor with Graves disease. The V call is TRBV6-1, the J call TRBJ2-1, with TRBD2 as a possible D gene (6 bases). This sample comprised peripheral blood mononuclear cells (PBMCs), obtained when the disease was refractory, from a patient treated with antithyroid drugs. DNA for the CDR3: TGTGCCAGCAGTCCCGAGACTAGCAATGAGCAGTTCTTC. It codes for CASSPETSNEQFF.